Sequencing of this T cell receptor beta chain was carried out in a study of blood T cells in healthy people across ages. Germline CDR1 and CDR2: SGHTA and FQGNSA. The CDR3 has 12 amino acids. Alongside a J-beta primer mix, a sample-barcoded 5' primer served in a second PCR lasting 7 to 11 cycles. MiXCR was run by TCRdb on the 5' RACE reads, yielding one entry per CDR3 protein. The sample lists over a million distinct CDR3 sequences, under 55% occurring once. For this clonotype: The junction differs from germline at one of its ends, possibly a read error.

This rearrangement joins TRBV7-2 to TRBJ1-1, with D possibly being TRBD1 (5 bases). Material: blood. The source of this sequence is a woman between 18 and 29 years old in good health. CDR3 coding DNA: TGTGCCAACAGCCACGGGGGCACTGAAGCTTTCTTT. The encoded protein is CANSHGGTEAFF.